The T cell receptor beta chain described here comes from a study of beta chain features in type 1 diabetes. Each of the sorted populations had a purity greater than 95%. CDR1 and CDR2 from the germline V gene are SGHAT and FQNNGV. Trimming took 0 bases from V and 6 from J, leaving 15 bases between them. The length of the CDR3 is 16 residues. Expressed TCRB transcripts were sequenced because the entire RNA isolate underwent reverse transcription. Method: immunoSEQ multiplex PCR; TCRdb's copy keeps in-frame clones and lacks some. The data show 95,000 to 110,000 clones, under 30% seen once. Study-wide results and limits: A cDNA-based sequencing approach could over-represent cells with high TCR expression. TCRB CDR3s from Type 1 diabetes patients were moderately but significantly shorter in all four CD4+ subsets.

This clone was found a few times. Antigen: not known. Sequences were obtained from central memory CD4+ T cells from blood. The clonotype originates from a woman aged 18 to 35 with type 1 diabetes. This chain joins TRBV11-2 and TRBJ2-1; D possibly corresponds to TRBD2 (6 bases). The CDR3 coding sequence is TGTGCCAGCAGCTTAGATCTGGGGACTTGGAGCAATGAGCAGTTCTTC. Its protein product is CASSLDLGTWSNEQFF.